This TCR beta chain originates from a study of T cell repertoires in cytomegalovirus infection. On the study more broadly: CMV epitopes, recently identified HLA-C-restricted and well-studied HLA-B-restricted, were used. Public TCR beta signature analysis indicated the presence of both CMV infection and matching HLA type. Study results and caveats: Dominating the ex vivo response were TCR beta clonotypes that were CMV-specific and HLA-C-restricted. Adding up the frequency of public TCR beta families identified people who carried CMV plus the relevant HLA.

Germline values: CDR1 MGHRA, CDR2 YSYEKL. This CDR3 has 12 amino acids. V was shortened by 2 bases and J by 4 bases, with 6 bases between the two germline ends. TCRdb reanalysed the reads using MiXCR and keeps one entry per CDR3 protein. In the table there are some 350,000 distinct CDR3 sequences, roughly a third of which are singletons. Concerning this clonotype itself: Its antigen is as yet unknown.

The chain has TRBV4-1 and TRBJ2-7, with unresolved D. The TCR was taken from a human donor in good health (CMV status not recorded). Some clones in this sample may be carry-over from other donors' samples. The sequenced sample was cultured PBMCs, obtained from culture after CMV antigen stimulation. This chain's CDR3 is CASSQTGYEQYF. The CDR3 DNA sequence: TGCGCCAGCAGCCAAACTGGGTACGAGCAGTACTTC.